This TCR beta chain emerged from a study of shared clonotypes between healthy human individuals. The donors, all of them Caucasian adults, lived in Nashville, Tennessee. A note on this clone: Its antigen is unknown.

Clones were read by immunoSEQ multiplex PCR, and TCRdb kept only the in-frame ones, dropping some. Seen here are millions of clones, roughly 94% observed once, and the top ten hold 0.13%. Findings and caveats of the study: The small donor group covered limited genetic and exposure diversity.

Trimming cost V 1 base and J 3 bases, with 9 bases left between them. Germline V gene data show CDR1 as GTSNPN and CDR2 as SVGIG (reference sequence). The CDR3 has 14 residues. The sequence derives from a man between 18 and 29 years old in good health. J is TRBJ2-2 and V is TRBV30; D not resolved. Sequencing was performed on naive CD4+ T cells sorted from blood. Subset here: CD45RA+ positively selected. The CDR3 nucleotides are TGTGCCTGGAGTGGGCAGATAGACACCGGGGAGCTGTTTTTT. Translated, it gives CAWSGQIDTGELFF.